The clone carrying this T cell receptor beta chain has a handful of counts. Its antigen remains unidentified. This specimen belongs to a study of blood T cells in healthy people across ages. The CDR3 spans 15 residues. Germline V CDR1 and CDR2: MGHRA, YSYEKL. Combining a sample-barcoded 5' primer with a J-beta primer mix, a second PCR ran for roughly 7 to 12 cycles. TCRdb reanalysed the 5' RACE reads using MiXCR and keeps one entry per CDR3 protein. The table includes hundreds of thousands of distinct CDR3 sequences, approximately 25% detected once. Overall study findings and caveats: Getting older went along with TCR beta diversity per million T cells dropping roughly linearly.

These records were also assigned to another study, of T cells of mothers and their children.

Source material: blood. The clonotype originates from a boy between 10 and 17 years old in good health. This rearrangement joins TRBV4-1 to TRBJ2-5; D might be TRBD2 (6 bases). The J call may not be correct, given that the DNA end is closer to TRBJ2-1. CDR3 amino acids: CASSQRGSGIGEQFF. The DNA for the CDR3 is TGCGCCAGCAGCCAACGGGGGTCCGGGATTGGTGAGCAGTTCTTC.